This TCR beta chain was recovered during a study of identical twins. Notes on the study in general: Models underestimated TCR alpha sharing (out-of-frame) in monozygotic twins.

With template switching, a universal primer site was added, and the cDNA carried unique molecular identifiers. TCRdb reprocessed the 5' RACE reads with MiXCR, giving one entry per CDR3 protein. Here the sample spans about 890,000 distinct CDR3 sequences, over 9% being singletons. Healthy Caucasians made up all donors. The CDR3 is 14 amino acids. CDR1 and CDR2 (germline): MNHNS, SASEGT. V lost 5 bases and J lost 1, with 11 bases in between. A note on this clonotype: What it recognizes is unknown.

A further study also used this sample, focusing on yellow fever vaccine responses in identical twins.

The rearrangement links TRBV6-1 to TRBJ1-1; D is unclear. This sequence originates from a woman aged 18-30 years in good health. The source material was PBMCs. This CDR3 reads CASSPKRENTEAFF. The CDR3 region has the DNA TGTGCCAGCAGTCCCAAGAGGGAGAACACTGAAGCTTTCTTT.